This TCR beta chain was sequenced in a study of post-analysis software for immune sequencing data. General observations from the study: With TRBV5-6, TRBV5-1 and TRBV20-1 included, about 5 TRBV segments were more frequent in patients than in controls.

The TCR beta cDNA libraries contained unique molecular identifiers. Using its own MiXCR run on the PCR reads, TCRdb lists one record per CDR3 protein. The sample has fewer than 850,000 distinct CDR3 sequences, roughly 27% seen once. This clonotype came up many times. What it binds is not known. V was pared by 5 bases and J by 4 bases, with 20 bases between. The germline CDR1 and CDR2 sequences are LGHDT and YNNKEL (reference sequence). This CDR3 region has 16 residues. Sequencing was performed on blood. The rearrangement uses TRBV3-1 and TRBJ2-5, with D possibly being TRBD2 (6 bases). This TCR came from a girl aged 5 to 17 with multiple sclerosis. CDR3 sequence (DNA): TGTGCCAGCAGCTTCGGGGGTAGCACACCAGTAGAGACCCAGTACTTC. Amino acids: CASSFGGSTPVETQYF.